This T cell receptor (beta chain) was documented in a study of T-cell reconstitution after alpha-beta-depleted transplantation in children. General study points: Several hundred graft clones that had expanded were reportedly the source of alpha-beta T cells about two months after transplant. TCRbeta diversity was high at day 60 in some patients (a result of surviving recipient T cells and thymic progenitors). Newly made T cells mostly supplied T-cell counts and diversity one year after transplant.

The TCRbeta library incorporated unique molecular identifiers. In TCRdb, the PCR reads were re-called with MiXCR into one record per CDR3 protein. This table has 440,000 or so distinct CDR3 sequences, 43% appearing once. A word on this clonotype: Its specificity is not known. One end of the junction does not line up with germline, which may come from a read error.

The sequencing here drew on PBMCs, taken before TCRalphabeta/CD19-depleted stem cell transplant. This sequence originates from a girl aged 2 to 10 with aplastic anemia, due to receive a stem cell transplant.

CDR3 sequence: CASSPLLDLVVF. CDR3 bases: TGTGCCAGCAGCCCGTTACTGGACCTTGTGGTTTTT. The chain uses TRBV7-6 and TRBJ2-3; D unclear. Germline V lookup: CDR1 SGHVS, CDR2 FNYEAQ. This CDR3 spans 12 amino acids.